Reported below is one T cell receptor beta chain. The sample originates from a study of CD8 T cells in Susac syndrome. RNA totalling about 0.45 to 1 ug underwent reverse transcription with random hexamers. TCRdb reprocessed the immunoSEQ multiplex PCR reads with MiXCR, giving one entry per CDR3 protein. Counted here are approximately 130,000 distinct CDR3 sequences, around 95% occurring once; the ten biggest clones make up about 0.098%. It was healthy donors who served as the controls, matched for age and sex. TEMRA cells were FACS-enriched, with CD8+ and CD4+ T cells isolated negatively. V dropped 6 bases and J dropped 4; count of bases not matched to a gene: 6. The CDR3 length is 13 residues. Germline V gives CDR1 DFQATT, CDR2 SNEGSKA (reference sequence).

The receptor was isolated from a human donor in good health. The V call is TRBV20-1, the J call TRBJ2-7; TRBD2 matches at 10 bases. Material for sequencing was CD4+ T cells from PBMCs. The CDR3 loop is CSAGTSGVYEQYF. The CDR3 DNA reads TGCAGTGCAGGTACTAGCGGGGTGTACGAGCAGTACTTC.